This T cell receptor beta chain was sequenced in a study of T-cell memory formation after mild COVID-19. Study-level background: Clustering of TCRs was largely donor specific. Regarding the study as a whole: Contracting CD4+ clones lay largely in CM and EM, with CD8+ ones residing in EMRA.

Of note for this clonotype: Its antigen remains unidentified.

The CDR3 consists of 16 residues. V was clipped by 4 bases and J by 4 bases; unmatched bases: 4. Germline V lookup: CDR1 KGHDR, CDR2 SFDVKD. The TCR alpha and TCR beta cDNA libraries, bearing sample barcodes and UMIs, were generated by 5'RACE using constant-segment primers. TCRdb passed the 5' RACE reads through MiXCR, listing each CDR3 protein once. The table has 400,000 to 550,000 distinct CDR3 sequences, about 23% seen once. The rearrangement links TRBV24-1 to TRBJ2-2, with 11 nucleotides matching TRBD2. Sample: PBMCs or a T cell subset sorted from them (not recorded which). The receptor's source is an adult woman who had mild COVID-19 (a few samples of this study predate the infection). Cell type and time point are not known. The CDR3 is CATSDPTSGGTGELFF. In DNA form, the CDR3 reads TGTGCCACCAGTGACCCCACTAGCGGGGGCACCGGGGAGCTGTTTTTT.